The clone carrying this TCR beta chain appeared many times. This CDR3 region has 14 residues. V was clipped by 6 bases and J by 7 bases, with 16 bases between them. CDR1 is MNHEY and CDR2 is SVGEGT in the germline V gene. The library was built from roughly 400 ng RNA with molecular barcoded adaptors for alpha/delta and beta/gamma chains. In TCRdb, the reads were re-called with MiXCR into one record per CDR3 protein. The profile shows over 90,000 distinct CDR3 sequences, roughly a fifth of them singletons. The record originates from a study of read filtering for tumor transcriptome and immune sequencing.

The TCR was taken from a donor aged 40 or older with multiple myeloma. The V gene is TRBV6-2 or TRBV6-3, the J gene TRBJ2-1, with unresolved D. The sequencing sample was made of a population of CD138-negative cells sorted from bone marrow. This chain's CDR3 is CASSPNLLGNEQFF. The CDR3 bases are TGTGCCAGCAGCCCAAACCTTCTTGGAAATGAGCAGTTCTTC.